The 3 T cell receptor beta chains reported below all come from one sample, sequenced in a study of cytomegalovirus exposure and HLA in healthy donors. The PCR made use of 60 Vbeta and 13 Jbeta primers. Using immunoSEQ multiplex PCR, the repertoire was profiled, and TCRdb retains in-frame clones only, with some absent. The sample has more than 110,000 clones; roughly 73% are singletons. The source material was PBMCs. These receptors came from a woman aged 35 to 49 in good health and CMV-seronegative.

The chain couples TRBV6-1 to TRBJ1-3; TRBD1 matches at 8 bases. Trimming removed 1 base from V and 3 bases from J; junction bases left unmatched: 8. Germline V lookup: CDR1 MNHNS, CDR2 SASEGT. This CDR3 contains 17 residues. The CDR3 nucleotides are TGTGCCAGCAGTGAAGTAACTATACAGGGGGGTGGAAACACCATATATTTT. Its translation is CASSEVTIQGGGNTIYF.

This clone is a singleton in its sample. The germline gene is not matched at one end of the junction; a read error may be the cause. V is TRBV7-9 and J is TRBJ1-1, with 10 bases identical to TRBD1. CDR1 is SEHNR and CDR2 is FQNEAQ in the germline V gene (reference sequence). CDR3 length equals 13 residues. Here the CDR3 reads CSSSRQGATEAFF. The CDR3 region has the DNA TGTTCCAGCAGCCGACAGGGGGCCACTGAAGCTTTCTTT.

This clone occurred a few times. This chain joins TRBV9 and TRBJ1-6; D not certain. V was trimmed by 2 bases and J by 7 bases, leaving 4 bases between them. CDR1 and CDR2 from the germline V gene are SGDLS and YYNGEE. The CDR3 covers 12 residues. The CDR3 sequence: CASSVENSPLHF. In DNA form, the CDR3 reads TGTGCCAGCAGCGTTGAGAATTCACCCCTCCACTTT.